A single sample gave rise to the 11 T cell receptor beta chains below, sequenced in a study of blood T cell repertoires in COVID-19. TCRdb keeps only in-frame clones here, not all; method: immunoSEQ multiplex PCR. This repertoire shows tens of thousands of clones, 87% found once; its top ten account for around 3%. Sequenced sample: peripheral blood. The receptors come from a woman aged 45-65 years with active or convalescent COVID-19.

This clone showed up just once. J is TRBJ2-7 and V is TRBV7-9; 9 bases are a match to TRBD1. CDR3 length: 17 residues. Germline CDR1 and CDR2: SEHNR and FQNEAQ (reference sequence). Losses at the gene ends were 5 bases for V and 2 bases for J; bases not matched to a gene: 13. CDR3 DNA: TGTGCCAGCAGCCGCAGTACAGGGGGCTCCTCTCCCTACGAGCAGTACTTC. Its translation: CASSRSTGGSSPYEQYF.

The chain employs TRBV19 and TRBJ2-1, with 10 bases fitting TRBD1. CDR3 length: 16 residues. CDR1 is LNHDA and CDR2 is SQIVND in the germline V gene (reference sequence). The V gene end was trimmed by 6 bases and the J gene end by 3 bases; junction bases not matched to a gene: 8. CDR3 region: CASSPPGTGDYNEQFF. DNA for the CDR3: TGTGCCAGTAGCCCCCCCGGGACAGGGGACTACAATGAGCAGTTCTTC.

V and J are TRBV7-3 and TRBJ2-7; 7 bases map to TRBD2. Germline assignment: CDR1 SGHTA and CDR2 FQGTGA. V gave up 1 base and J gave up 3 bases; unmatched junction bases: 6. The CDR3 is made up of 15 amino acids. CDR3 coding DNA: TGTGCCAGCAGCTTAAGTCCGGGGGGAGTCTACGAGCAGTACTTC. Its translation is CASSLSPGGVYEQYF.

This clone was detected only once. This sequence joins TRBV6-4 and TRBJ2-2, with 11 bases lining up with TRBD1. This CDR3 has 14 amino acids. Germline assignment: CDR1 MRHNA and CDR2 SNTAGT. V lost 10 bases, J lost 1 base, and 2 bases stayed unmatched. DNA of the CDR3: TGTGCCACCGGGACAGGGGGGAACACCGGGGAGCTGTTTTTT. Encoded protein: CATGTGGNTGELFF.

This clone is a singleton in its sample. This rearrangement joins TRBV10-3 to TRBJ2-6; 9 bases match TRBD1. The CDR3 runs to 17 residues. With 4 bases clipped from V and 0 bases from J, the junction kept 4 bases outside the gene matches. Per the germline V gene, CDR1 is ENHRY and CDR2 is SYGVKD. CDR3 sequence reads: CAISGTGAFSGANVLTF. Written as DNA, the CDR3 is TGTGCCATCAGTGGGACAGGGGCTTTCTCTGGGGCCAACGTCCTGACTTTC.

The gene calls are TRBV29-1 and TRBJ2-7; 11 bases align to TRBD1. J gave up 6 bases and V 3 bases, and 4 bases lay outside the gene matches. The V gene's germline CDR1 is SQVTM and CDR2 ANQGSEA. The CDR3 extends over 13 amino acids. CDR3 protein: CSVDAGTGGEQYF. For the CDR3, the DNA is TGCAGCGTTGACGCCGGGACAGGGGGCGAGCAGTACTTC.

The DNA of the CDR3 is TGTGCCAGCAGCACTAGCGGGGGTAACACCGGGGAGCTGTTTTTT. Its protein is CASSTSGGNTGELFF. The rearrangement uses TRBV7-7 and TRBJ2-2; TRBD2 agrees at 11 bases. Germline-derived CDR1 and CDR2 are SSHAT and FNYEAQ (reference sequence). The CDR3 loop spans 15 amino acids. The J segment lost 2 bases and the V segment lost 5 bases, leaving 1 base of the junction unmatched.

This chain uses TRBV7-2 with TRBJ1-2; 9 bases agree with TRBD1. Germline V lookup: CDR1 SGHTA, CDR2 FQGNSA. The length of the CDR3 is 14 residues. V was pared by 3 bases and J by 6 bases, with 5 bases of the junction left unmatched. CDR3 protein: CASSFYRGQDGYTF. In DNA form, the CDR3 reads TGTGCCAGCAGCTTTTACAGGGGGCAGGATGGCTACACCTTC.

The chain is built from TRBV7-9 and TRBJ1-3; tentatively, D is TRBD1 (5 bases). The CDR3 totals 15 residues. Between the trimmed V and J ends, which lost 4 bases and 0 bases, there was a span of 10 bases. The V gene's germline CDR1 is SEHNR and CDR2 FQNEAQ (reference sequence). CDR3 region: CASSSPGISGNTIYF. The CDR3 nucleotides are TGTGCCAGCAGCTCTCCAGGGATCTCTGGAAACACCATATATTTT.

This clone was observed a handful of times. CDR3 nucleotide sequence: TGCAGCGGAATCGAGCGGGGGGCCAAGGTAGATGAGCAGTTCTTC. Residues: CSGIERGAKVDEQFF. The chain joins TRBV29-1 to TRBJ2-1; 9 nucleotides line up with TRBD2. V gave up 7 bases and J gave up 8 bases; unmatched junction bases: 15. Germline V CDR1 and CDR2: SQVTM, ANQGSEA. The CDR3 consists of 15 residues.

This sequence joins TRBV6-6 and TRBJ1-4; 7 positions agree with TRBD1. Germline CDR1 MNHNY, CDR2 SVGAGI (reference sequence). Trimming took 8 bases from V and 5 from J; bases not matched to a gene: 5. This CDR3 comprises 13 residues. CDR3 in DNA: TGTGCCAGCGCAAAACAGGGGAATGAAAAACTGTTTTTT. It translates to CASAKQGNEKLFF.